A selection of T cell receptor beta chains follows, all from one sample in a study of shared T cell receptors in the human thymus. Method: immunoSEQ multiplex PCR; TCRdb's copy keeps in-frame clones and lacks some. This sample carries some 720,000 clones, over 75% of them seen once, and the ten largest clones take 0.01%. These data were also filed under a second study, of human thymus T cells.

The sequenced material came from thymocytes. The origin of the receptors is a boy in the first two years of life with a congenital heart defect. Both conserved end residues are part of each CDR3. The order of the fields is V gene, clone size, J gene, CDR3 protein. A clone size is listed for some rows: how often the clone was seen (once, few, many), or a class if it is expanded.

TRBV4-1,.,TRBJ2-7,CASGQGAGDYEQYF
TRBV4-1,.,TRBJ1-5,CASSQDRGQPQHF
TRBV5-4,.,TRBJ1-2,CASSDQGMYGYTF
TRBV5-5,.,TRBJ2-5,CASSRSGQGTGTQYF
TRBV19,.,TRBJ2-1,CASSIIGTGGQFF
TRBV28,few,TRBJ1-2,CASSYIYGYTF
TRBV11-2,.,TRBJ1-1,CASTSPDRGLWNTEAFF
TRBV19,.,TRBJ2-1,CASSHGLVANEQFF
TRBV28,.,TRBJ2-7,CASSLLQGNLREQYF
TRBV6-5,.,TRBJ2-7,CASSLTPGQGNMQYF
TRBV11-2,.,TRBJ2-5,CASSFGLAAETQYF
TRBV7-6,.,TRBJ2-2,CASSPPVGGNTGELFF
TRBV28,.,TRBJ1-1,CASRLGQIPTEAFF
TRBV4-2,.,TRBJ1-2,CASSQGGSYTF